A selection of T cell receptor beta chains follows, all from one sample in a study of cytomegalovirus exposure and HLA in healthy donors. The protocol was immunoSEQ multiplex PCR, while the TCRdb copy is restricted to in-frame clones and leaves out a portion. The table lists roughly 130,000 clones, 65% to 75% of them singletons. Sequenced sample: PBMCs. These receptors were collected from a man aged 35-49 years in good health and CMV-seropositive. Each CDR3 is given with its conserved first and last residue. Each record gives: V gene, clone size, D gene, J gene, CDR3 protein, CDR3 DNA. The D gene is left open where the match is weak. A row's size may be missing; if present it is once, few, many or a size class.

TRBV9	.	TRBD2	TRBJ2-2	CASSGGTSGVTGELFF	TGTGCCAGCAGCGGGGGGACTAGCGGGGTCACCGGGGAGCTGTTTTTT
TRBV2	.	TRBD1	TRBJ2-1	CASSEGQVYNEQFF	TGTGCCAGCAGTGAGGGACAGGTTTACAATGAGCAGTTCTTC
TRBV5-6	few	.	TRBJ2-2	CASSLRTAGAGELFF	TGTGCCAGCAGCTTGCGGACAGCCGGCGCCGGGGAGCTGTTTTTT
TRBV6-1	.	.	TRBJ1-2	CASSEGAGYDYGYTF	TGTGCCAGCAGTGAAGGGGCAGGTTATGACTATGGCTACACCTTC
TRBV5-4	.	TRBD1	TRBJ2-7	CASSSGTASYEQYF	TGTGCCAGCAGCTCGGGGACAGCCTCCTACGAGCAGTACTTC
TRBV27	.	TRBD1	TRBJ2-7	CASSPPPGTGFNEQYF	TGTGCCAGCAGTCCTCCCCCCGGGACAGGGTTCAACGAGCAGTACTTC
TRBV4-1	few	TRBD2	TRBJ2-5	CASSPTSGTHQETQYF	TGCGCCAGCAGCCCAACTAGCGGGACCCACCAAGAGACCCAGTACTTC
TRBV2	once	.	TRBJ1-5	CASSTDRINQPQHF	TGTGCCAGCAGTACCGACAGGATCAATCAGCCCCAGCATTTT
TRBV28	.	.	TRBJ1-3	CASSPSGISGNTIYF	TGTGCCAGCAGCCCTTCAGGTATCTCTGGAAACACCATATATTTT
TRBV5-1	.	TRBD1	TRBJ2-7	CASSLVGTGGNEQHF	TGCGCCAGCAGCTTGGTTGGGACAGGGGGGAATGAGCAGCACTTC
TRBV10-3	.	.	TRBJ1-6	CAIRENRENSPLHF	TGTGCCATCAGGGAAAACAGGGAAAATTCACCCCTCCACTTT
TRBV2	.	.	TRBJ2-5	CASNYREQETQYF	TGTGCCAGCAATTACAGGGAACAAGAGACCCAGTACTTC
TRBV5-4	.	TRBD1	TRBJ1-1	CASSQGGRGNPNTEAFF	TGTGCCAGCAGCCAAGGGGGCCGGGGGAACCCGAACACTGAAGCTTTCTTT
TRBV5-1	.	.	TRBJ2-1	CASSLVTQGGNEQFF	TGCGCCAGCAGCCTTGTCACGCAGGGAGGCAATGAGCAGTTCTTC
TRBV20-1	.	TRBD1	TRBJ2-7	CSARDRAVQYF	TGCAGTGCTAGGGACAGGGCGGTGCAGTACTTC
TRBV27	.	.	TRBJ2-7	CASSSWTDSYEQYF	TGTGCCAGCAGTTCCTGGACAGATTCCTACGAGCAGTACTTC
TRBV9	.	.	TRBJ2-2	CASSPQRRGQSGELFF	TGTGCCAGCAGCCCCCAGAGGAGGGGGCAGAGCGGGGAGCTGTTTTTT
TRBV7-9	.	.	TRBJ1-2	CASSLEQSYGYTF	TGTGCCAGCAGCTTAGAACAGTCCTATGGCTACACCTTC
TRBV5-1	.	TRBD2	TRBJ2-3	CASRDGASGNTDTQYF	TGCGCCAGCAGGGATGGGGCAAGCGGGAACACAGATACGCAGTATTTT
TRBV27	once	.	TRBJ2-5	CASSLSWEATQYF	TGTGCCAGCAGTTTATCCTGGGAGGCGACCCAGTACTTC
TRBV9	.	.	TRBJ2-5	CASSGTDQETQYF	TGTGCCAGCAGCGGGACAGATCAAGAGACCCAGTACTTC
TRBV5-1	.	TRBD1	TRBJ2-2	CASSLGPRGPGELFF	TGCGCCAGCAGCTTGGGGCCCAGGGGGCCGGGGGAGCTGTTTTTT
TRBV6-5	.	TRBD1	TRBJ2-7	CASRGQAAEQYF	TGTGCCAGCAGGGGACAGGCGGCTGAGCAGTACTTC
TRBV9	.	.	TRBJ2-2	CASSVDLRQFPGELFF	TGTGCCAGCAGCGTAGATTTGAGACAGTTTCCCGGGGAGCTGTTTTTT
TRBV2	.	.	TRBJ1-4	CASSEVSGGGEKLFF	TGTGCCAGCAGTGAAGTGTCGGGGGGCGGTGAAAAACTGTTTTTT
TRBV27	few	.	TRBJ2-5	CASSLRRQGSETQYF	TGTGCCAGCAGTTTAAGACGGCAGGGTTCAGAGACCCAGTACTTC
TRBV7-6	.	.	TRBJ2-7	CASRLRGFGDEQYF	TGTGCCAGCAGGCTACGGGGGTTCGGGGACGAGCAGTACTTC
TRBV27	.	TRBD2	TRBJ2-1	CASTRPGLAGVNEQFF	TGTGCCAGCACCCGACCCGGACTAGCGGGAGTCAATGAGCAGTTCTTC
TRBV19	.	.	TRBJ2-1	CASKLDRSSYNEQFF	TGTGCCAGTAAGCTCGACAGAAGCTCCTACAATGAGCAGTTCTTC
TRBV4-2	.	TRBD2	TRBJ2-5	CASSQAKAGGYQETQYF	TGTGCCAGCAGCCAAGCTAAAGCGGGGGGGTACCAAGAGACCCAGTACTTC
TRBV28	.	.	TRBJ1-1	CASRTPQGLGSTEAFF	TGTGCCAGCAGGACTCCACAGGGCTTGGGCTCAACTGAAGCTTTCTTT
TRBV18	.	.	TRBJ2-7	CASSPNSNEQYF	TGTGCCAGCTCACCAAACAGCAACGAGCAGTACTTC
TRBV4-2	.	TRBD2	TRBJ2-2	CASSQGLAGVETGELFF	TGTGCCAGCAGCCAAGGACTAGCGGGAGTGGAAACCGGGGAGCTGTTTTTT
TRBV6-5	once	.	TRBJ2-3	CASSYPGSQYF	TGTGCCAGCAGTTACCCGGGGTCGCAGTATTTT
TRBV15	.	.	TRBJ1-1	CATRVEGKNTEAFF	TGTGCCACCAGAGTGGAGGGCAAGAACACTGAAGCTTTCTTT
TRBV20-1	few	TRBD1	TRBJ2-7	CSAPGGHEQYF	TGCAGTGCTCCAGGGGGACACGAGCAGTACTTC
TRBV11-2	.	TRBD1	TRBJ1-3	CASTRQGASGNTIYF	TGTGCCAGCACCCGACAGGGGGCTTCGGGAAACACCATATATTTT
TRBV27	once	TRBD1	TRBJ1-5	CASSPGTGNQPQHF	TGTGCCAGCAGTCCCGGGACAGGGAATCAGCCCCAGCATTTT
TRBV19	.	.	TRBJ1-5	CASSIQVPVYQPQHF	TGTGCCAGTAGTATACAGGTTCCGGTGTATCAGCCCCAGCATTTT
TRBV29-1	.	TRBD1	TRBJ2-7	CSVKGQGDSYEQYF	TGCAGCGTCAAGGGACAGGGCGATTCCTACGAGCAGTACTTC
TRBV29-1	.	TRBD1	TRBJ2-7	CSVETGQEAYEQYF	TGCAGCGTTGAAACGGGACAGGAGGCCTACGAGCAGTACTTC
TRBV6-6	.	.	TRBJ1-2	CASSNREGYTF	TGTGCCAGCAGTAACCGGGAAGGCTACACCTTC
TRBV2	.	.	TRBJ1-5	CASSGQGTGQPQHF	TGTGCCAGCAGTGGGCAGGGGACGGGACAGCCCCAGCATTTT